These T cell receptor beta chains were read from a single sample in a study of Ad26.COV2.S vaccination and SARS-CoV-2 variants. Profiling relied on immunoSEQ multiplex PCR, and the TCRdb table lists in-frame clones only, not all of them. The table lists about 680,000 clones, 89% of them singletons. This sample comprised peripheral blood, obtained in a trial of Ad26.COV2.S vaccine versus placebo. These receptors all stem from a person between 18 and 65 years old who received the Ad26.COV2.S COVID-19 vaccine or a placebo. CDR3s include the opening cysteine and the closing phenylalanine or tryptophan. A D gene is named only where the DNA matches it firmly. A clone size is listed for some rows: how often the clone was seen (once, few, many), or a class if it is expanded.

V	J	size	D	DNA	CDR3
TRBV6-2/TRBV6-3	TRBJ1-4	NA	NA	TGTGCCAGCAGTCGCCAAGGCAATGAAAAACTGTTTTTT	CASSRQGNEKLFF
TRBV25-1	TRBJ1-6	NA	NA	TGTGCCAGCAGTGTTGGGTCGGGAGCGAATTCACCCCTCCACTTT	CASSVGSGANSPLHF
TRBV29-1	TRBJ2-5	NA	NA	TGCAGCGTTCAACGACAGATCCAAGAGACCCAGTACTTC	CSVQRQIQETQYF
TRBV30	TRBJ2-1	once	NA	TGTGCCTGGAGTGTAGTTGGCGGGGACCCAGGGCCCAGGTACAATGAGCAGTTCTTC	CAWSVVGGDPGPRYNEQFF
TRBV7-6	TRBJ2-7	NA	NA	TGTGCCAGCAGCTTAGGGCTCGCCTACGAGCAGTACTTC	CASSLGLAYEQYF
TRBV11-2	TRBJ1-2	NA	TRBD1	TGTGCCAGCAGCTCGCTCGGGACAGCAGTCGGCTTC	CASSSLGTAVGF
TRBV4-2	TRBJ2-7	NA	NA	TGTGCCAGCAGCCAAGTGGGGGTACGGGGGGCTAAGGCCGAGCAGTACTTC	CASSQVGVRGAKAEQYF
TRBV19	TRBJ1-2	NA	TRBD1	TGTGCCAGCAAGACCACGGGACAGGGAAACTATGGCTACACCTTC	CASKTTGQGNYGYTF
TRBV30	TRBJ1-4	NA	NA	TGTGCCTGGACTCCGGGGCCCTATGAAAAACTGTTTTTT	CAWTPGPYEKLFF
TRBV29-1	TRBJ1-6	NA	NA	TGCAGCGTCCAGACAGAATATAATTCACCCCTCCACTTT	CSVQTEYNSPLHF
TRBV14	TRBJ1-1	NA	NA	TGTGCCAGCAGCCAGCAGAGGAACACTGAAGCTTTCTTT	CASSQQRNTEAFF
TRBV27	TRBJ2-7	NA	TRBD1	TGTGCCAGCAGTTTAAGGGGGCCCAGCTCCTACGAGCAGTACTTC	CASSLRGPSSYEQYF
TRBV18	TRBJ2-3	NA	NA	TGTGCCAGCTCACCCTCAGGGTCCATTGCTACAGATACGCAGTATTTT	CASSPSGSIATDTQYF
TRBV11-2	TRBJ1-2	NA	NA	TGTGCCAGCAGCTTCTTCCGGGGAGATGGCTACACCTTC	CASSFFRGDGYTF
TRBV5-1	TRBJ2-7	NA	TRBD1	TGCGCCAGCAGCTTGGCCGAGGCTGGGACAGGGTGGTACGAGCAGTACTTC	CASSLAEAGTGWYEQYF
TRBV30	TRBJ1-4	once	NA	TGTGCCTGGAGTGCTCCCCGAATCCGGAGGGTTGATGAAAAACTGTTTTTT	CAWSAPRIRRVDEKLFF
TRBV19	TRBJ1-6	NA	NA	TGTGCCAGTAGTCCGACGGGGGGTTCACCCCTCCACTTT	CASSPTGGSPLHF
TRBV5-1	TRBJ1-2	NA	TRBD1	TGCGCCAGCAGCCCAGGGACAGGGGGCTCAGGTGGCTACACCTTC	CASSPGTGGSGGYTF
TRBV24-1	TRBJ2-2	NA	TRBD2	TGTGCCACCAGTCGAGGACTAGCGAACACCGGGGAGCTGTTTTTT	CATSRGLANTGELFF
TRBV6-5	TRBJ2-5	NA	NA	TGTGCCAGCAGTTACTTCAGGGACCAAGAGACCCAGTACTTC	CASSYFRDQETQYF
TRBV27	TRBJ1-6	NA	NA	TGTGCCAGCAGTACCTTAACAGTAGGATCACCCCTCCACTTT	CASSTLTVGSPLHF
TRBV12-3/TRBV12-4	TRBJ1-2	NA	NA	TGTGCCAGCAGACTCGATGCTAACTATGGCTACACCTTC	CASRLDANYGYTF
TRBV19	TRBJ2-1	NA	TRBD2	TGTGCCAGTAGTATATCTAGCGGGGTAAATGAGCAGTTCTTC	CASSISSGVNEQFF
TRBV6-5	TRBJ1-5	NA	NA	TGTGCCAGCACCGTGGACGGTAGTAGCAATCAGCCCCAGCATTTT	CASTVDGSSNQPQHF
TRBV7-2	TRBJ2-1	once	NA	TGTGCCAGCAGGAACGGGTACAATGAGCAGTTCTTC	CASRNGYNEQFF
TRBV5-8	TRBJ2-7	NA	NA	TGTGCCAGCGGCTCTTGGGAGGGGGACGAGCAGTACTTC	CASGSWEGDEQYF
TRBV21-1	TRBJ2-7	NA	NA	TGTGCCAGCAGCTACCAAGGAGGCCACGAGCAGTACTTC	CASSYQGGHEQYF
TRBV6-5	TRBJ2-2	NA	NA	TGTGCCAGCAGGGTCGAGGCAACCGGGGAGCTGTTTTTT	CASRVEATGELFF
TRBV24-1	TRBJ2-5	NA	NA	TGTGCCACCAGTGATTTGCCTGGAGAGACCCAGTACTTC	CATSDLPGETQYF
TRBV6-1	TRBJ1-4	once	NA	TGTGCCAGCAGACCCTTTAATGAAAAACTGTTTTTT	CASRPFNEKLFF
TRBV30	TRBJ1-4	NA	TRBD1	TGTGCCCGAGGACAGGGTGCAGAAAAACTGTTTTTT	CARGQGAEKLFF
TRBV11-2	TRBJ1-1	few	TRBD1	TGTGCCAGCAGCCAGGACAGGGAAGCTTTCTTT	CASSQDREAFF
TRBV7-2	TRBJ2-3	NA	NA	TGTGCCAGCAGGGCTAGTCCCCAAGATACGCAGTATTTT	CASRASPQDTQYF
TRBV6-2/TRBV6-3	TRBJ2-7	NA	NA	TGTGCCAGCAGTACTTCAGGCGGGGTAGGGGAGCAGTACTTC	CASSTSGGVGEQYF
TRBV6-5	TRBJ1-2	NA	TRBD1	TGTGCCAGCAGCCCCCGGGACAGTCATGGCTACACCTTC	CASSPRDSHGYTF
TRBV3-1/TRBV3-2	TRBJ2-3	NA	NA	TGTGCCAGCAGCCAAGGTCTCCGAGGAGATACGCAGTATTTT	CASSQGLRGDTQYF
TRBV12-3/TRBV12-4	TRBJ2-7	NA	NA	TGTGCCAGCACGGGCCCGGATTACTACGAGCAGTACTTC	CASTGPDYYEQYF
TRBV24-1	TRBJ2-1	once	TRBD2	TGTGCCACCAGTGATTCCCCGGGGACTAGCGGGATATCCTACAATGAGCAGTTCTTC	CATSDSPGTSGISYNEQFF
TRBV30	TRBJ1-4	NA	NA	TGTGCCTGGAGTCGGGGGGCGCACGAAAAACTGTTTTTT	CAWSRGAHEKLFF
TRBV11-3	TRBJ2-3	NA	NA	TGTGCCAGCAGCTTAGACGGAGCGGATCTCACAGATACGCAGTATTTT	CASSLDGADLTDTQYF
TRBV14	TRBJ2-3	NA	TRBD2	TGTGCCAGCGGACTAGCGGGGAGGAATACGCAGTATTTT	CASGLAGRNTQYF
TRBV7-6	TRBJ1-3	NA	TRBD1	TGTGCCAGCAGCCACGGACAGGGAGGGCTAAACACCATATATTTT	CASSHGQGGLNTIYF
TRBV5-1	TRBJ2-1	NA	TRBD2	TGCGCCAGCAGCTTGGCCCCTAGCGGGAGCTCCTACAATGAGCAGTTCTTC	CASSLAPSGSSYNEQFF